This TCR beta chain was recovered during a study of early T cells in non-severe SARS-CoV-2 infection. The wider study: Unsorted whole blood bulk RNA was sequenced, with unpaired chains.

This clonotype was found a few times. Each cDNA molecule carried a unique molecular identifier. Each CDR3 protein gets one entry after TCRdb re-called the 5' RACE reads with MiXCR. The sample includes around 84,000 distinct CDR3 sequences, around 10% of them seen just once. J gave up 6 bases and V 5 bases, and 4 bases lay outside the gene matches. Germline V CDR1 and CDR2: SGHAT, FQNNGV. This CDR3 spans 15 amino acids. The sample consisted of whole blood. The chain joins TRBV11-2 to TRBJ1-6; 10 positions match TRBD1. This sequence was found in an adult who was a healthcare worker with PCR-confirmed SARS-CoV-2 infection or an uninfected control (not recorded which). The CDR3 DNA reads as TGTGCCAGCAGCCCACGGACAGGGGGTAATTCACCCCTCCACTTT. Translated, it gives CASSPRTGGNSPLHF.